This record concerns one T cell receptor beta chain sequence. The sample belongs to a study of CD8 T cells in ankylosing spondylitis. In TCRdb, the 5' RACE reads were re-called with MiXCR into one record per CDR3 protein. This sample yields roughly 97,000 distinct CDR3 sequences, of which roughly 8.3% are seen a single time; 9.9% belongs to the top ten. The V segment lost 6 bases and the J segment 5 bases; nucleotides outside the gene matches: 2. The CDR3 runs 11 residues. Germline V gene lookup returns CDR1 SQVTM and CDR2 ANQGSEA. The J gene is TRBJ1-1, the V gene TRBV29-1; TRBD1 matches 8 bases. The receptor's source is a male donor with ankylosing spondylitis or in good health (not recorded which). The specimen sequenced was blood, either unsorted or a sorted T cell fraction (not recorded which). CDR3 coding DNA: TGCAGCGTACACAGGGGGACTGAAGCTTTCTTT. It translates to CSVHRGTEAFF.